These T cell receptor beta chains were read from a single sample in a study of PD-1 blockade in mismatch repair-deficient tumors. Produced via immunoSEQ multiplex PCR; TCRdb's table is partial and in-frame only. The table includes 60,000 to 75,000 clones, approximately 90% detected once. This specimen was peripheral blood, taken 52 weeks after starting pembrolizumab. These TCRs come from an adult with mismatch repair-deficient cancer. The CDR3 runs from the conserved cysteine through the conserved F or W. A D gene is named only where the DNA matches it firmly. Clone sizes are given selectively: once, few, many, or a class where the clone is expanded.

D | size | length | J | V | CDR3 | DNA
NA | NA | 14 | TRBJ2-1 | TRBV4-3 | CASSLGTFYNEQFF | TGCGCCAGCAGCCTTGGGACCTTCTACAATGAGCAGTTCTTC
TRBD1 | NA | 16 | TRBJ2-7 | TRBV13 | CASSFGQGKNLYEQYF | TGTGCCAGCAGCTTCGGACAGGGCAAAAATCTCTACGAGCAGTACTTC
TRBD1 | NA | 13 | TRBJ2-5 | TRBV5-1 | CATKGQNQETQYF | TGCGCCACTAAGGGACAGAACCAAGAGACCCAGTACTTC
TRBD2 | NA | 14 | TRBJ2-7 | TRBV27 | CASREGLASMEQYF | TGTGCCAGCAGGGAAGGACTAGCATCAATGGAGCAGTACTTC
NA | NA | 14 | TRBJ2-1 | TRBV14 | CASSQLVSYNEQFF | TGTGCCAGCAGCCAACTAGTCAGCTACAATGAGCAGTTCTTC
NA | NA | 16 | TRBJ1-2 | TRBV4-3 | CASSGAGRTSNYGYTF | TGCGCCAGCTCAGGGGCCGGCCGCACCTCTAACTATGGCTACACCTTC
TRBD2 | once | 13 | TRBJ2-3 | TRBV6-4 | CASSASGTDTQYF | TGTGCCAGCAGTGCTAGCGGGACAGATACGCAGTATTTT
NA | NA | 13 | TRBJ2-7 | TRBV5-4 | CASSFGSSYEQYF | TGTGCCAGCAGCTTCGGGAGCTCCTACGAGCAGTACTTC
NA | NA | 16 | TRBJ2-5 | TRBV7-9 | CASSTTTGLIWETQYF | TGTGCCAGCAGCACCACAACGGGACTTATATGGGAGACCCAGTACTTC
NA | NA | 13 | TRBJ2-5 | TRBV30 | CAWSLGDRETQYF | TGTGCCTGGAGTTTGGGGGATCGAGAGACCCAGTACTTC
TRBD1 | NA | 14 | TRBJ1-1 | TRBV4-1 | CASSLTGGRTEAFF | TGCGCCAGCAGCCTGACAGGGGGAAGAACTGAAGCTTTCTTT
TRBD1 | NA | 16 | TRBJ1-2 | TRBV14 | CASSVAGTAKNYGYTF | TGTGCCAGCAGCGTTGCCGGGACAGCAAAAAACTATGGCTACACCTTC
TRBD2 | NA | 16 | TRBJ2-3 | TRBV7-9 | CASSSNLAGAPDTQYF | TGTGCCAGCAGCTCCAATCTAGCGGGAGCCCCAGATACGCAGTATTTT
NA | NA | 15 | TRBJ1-2 | TRBV6-5 | CASSPNSGTVRGYTF | TGTGCCAGCAGTCCAAATTCCGGGACGGTTAGGGGCTACACCTTC
TRBD2 | NA | 16 | TRBJ2-3 | TRBV2 | CASRETLAGGSDTQYF | TGTGCCAGCAGAGAGACTTTGGCGGGAGGATCAGATACGCAGTATTTT
NA | NA | 13 | TRBJ2-7 | TRBV2 | CASRTDVTYEQYF | TGTGCCAGCAGAACGGATGTAACCTACGAGCAGTACTTC
NA | NA | 13 | TRBJ1-2 | TRBV5-1 | CASSLSGRDGYTF | TGCGCCAGCAGCTTGAGTGGGAGAGATGGCTACACCTTC
NA | NA | 14 | TRBJ2-2 | TRBV11-1 | CASSSEHMNGELFF | TGTGCCAGCAGCTCAGAGCACATGAACGGGGAGCTGTTTTTT
NA | NA | 14 | TRBJ2-7 | TRBV4-1 | CASSQTSSAYEQYF | TGCGCCAGCAGCCAGACTAGTTCCGCCTACGAGCAGTACTTC
NA | NA | 13 | TRBJ2-1 | TRBV28 | CASSDFSYNEQFF | TGTGCCAGCAGTGATTTCTCCTACAATGAGCAGTTCTTC
NA | NA | 14 | TRBJ1-3 | TRBV4-1 | CASSQGPGPNTIYF | TGCGCCAGCAGCCAAGGTCCAGGACCGAACACCATATATTTT
NA | NA | 15 | TRBJ2-7 | TRBV29-1 | CSVSMEGQPLYEQYF | TGCAGCGTTTCCATGGAGGGCCAGCCTCTCTACGAGCAGTACTTC
TRBD2 | NA | 15 | TRBJ2-7 | TRBV30 | CAWSVGTSGNYEQYF | TGTGCCTGGAGTGTTGGAACTAGCGGGAACTACGAGCAGTACTTC
NA | NA | 13 | TRBJ2-7 | TRBV11-2 | CASSPMVVYEQYF | TGTGCCAGCAGCCCAATGGTAGTCTACGAGCAGTACTTC
TRBD2 | NA | 16 | TRBJ2-7 | TRBV27 | CASSFSQGTSDYEQYF | TGTGCCAGCAGTTTCTCTCAAGGGACTAGTGACTACGAGCAGTACTTC
TRBD2 | NA | 16 | TRBJ2-7 | TRBV29-1 | CSVEGLAGSLPYEQYF | TGCAGCGTGGAAGGACTAGCGGGAAGTTTGCCCTACGAGCAGTACTTC